A selection of T cell receptor beta chains follows, all from one sample in a study of blood T cell repertoires in COVID-19. Generated by immunoSEQ multiplex PCR, the TCRdb table keeps only in-frame clones and is missing some. The repertoire holds approximately 310,000 clones, with 80% to 90% as singletons. Sequenced: peripheral blood. The receptors derive from a woman between 45 and 65 years old who had recovered from COVID-19. Both conserved end residues are part of each CDR3. The D gene is left open where the match is weak. Clone sizes are given selectively: once, few, many, or a class where the clone is expanded.

d_call: NA; v_call: TRBV27; clone_size: NA; j_call: TRBJ2-7; cdr3_aa: CASRGDRALTYEQYF; cdr3_nt: TGTGCCAGCAGGGGCGACCGAGCCCTCACCTACGAGCAGTACTTC
d_call: TRBD1; v_call: TRBV7-2; clone_size: NA; j_call: TRBJ1-3; cdr3_aa: CASSSQGAQAGNTIYF; cdr3_nt: TGTGCCAGCAGCTCCCAGGGGGCGCAGGCTGGAAACACCATATATTTT
d_call: TRBD1; v_call: TRBV7-2; clone_size: NA; j_call: TRBJ2-7; cdr3_aa: CASSLYRGQDEQYF; cdr3_nt: TGTGCCAGCAGCTTATACAGGGGGCAGGACGAGCAGTACTTC
d_call: NA; v_call: TRBV27; clone_size: NA; j_call: TRBJ2-2; cdr3_aa: CASSYSGELFF; cdr3_nt: TGTGCCAGCAGTTACAGCGGGGAGCTGTTTTTT
d_call: TRBD1; v_call: TRBV28; clone_size: NA; j_call: TRBJ1-1; cdr3_aa: CASSPDREKAFF; cdr3_nt: TGTGCCAGCAGCCCCGACAGGGAAAAAGCTTTCTTT
d_call: TRBD2; v_call: TRBV4-1; clone_size: NA; j_call: TRBJ2-3; cdr3_aa: CASSQERAGVRTDTQYF; cdr3_nt: TGCGCCAGCAGCCAAGAAAGGGCGGGGGTCCGCACAGATACGCAGTATTTT
d_call: NA; v_call: TRBV6-1; clone_size: NA; j_call: TRBJ1-1; cdr3_aa: CASSELWAASGTEAFF; cdr3_nt: TGTGCCAGCAGTGAACTGTGGGCAGCCTCGGGGACTGAAGCTTTCTTT
d_call: TRBD1; v_call: TRBV6-2/TRBV6-3; clone_size: NA; j_call: TRBJ2-1; cdr3_aa: CASSLPGQLYNEQFF; cdr3_nt: TGTGCCAGCAGTCTTCCGGGACAGCTCTACAATGAGCAGTTCTTC
d_call: NA; v_call: TRBV19; clone_size: NA; j_call: TRBJ1-2; cdr3_aa: CASSILGLNYGYTF; cdr3_nt: TGTGCCAGTAGTATACTGGGGCTGAACTATGGCTACACCTTC
d_call: TRBD1; v_call: TRBV5-4; clone_size: NA; j_call: TRBJ2-5; cdr3_aa: CASSAGQGATKRGSQETQYF; cdr3_nt: TGTGCCAGCAGCGCGGGACAGGGGGCTACTAAGCGGGGGAGCCAAGAGACCCAGTACTTC
d_call: NA; v_call: TRBV14; clone_size: NA; j_call: TRBJ1-1; cdr3_aa: CASSPRQNTEAFF; cdr3_nt: TGTGCCAGCAGCCCCAGACAGAACACTGAAGCTTTCTTT
d_call: TRBD2; v_call: TRBV7-8; clone_size: NA; j_call: TRBJ2-5; cdr3_aa: CASSMGLVVRRTQYF; cdr3_nt: TGTGCCAGCAGCATGGGACTAGTAGTAAGGAGGACCCAGTACTTC
d_call: TRBD1; v_call: TRBV30; clone_size: NA; j_call: TRBJ1-2; cdr3_aa: CAWRRGGGYGYTF; cdr3_nt: TGTGCCTGGAGAAGAGGGGGCGGCTATGGCTACACCTTC
d_call: TRBD2; v_call: TRBV10-3; clone_size: NA; j_call: TRBJ2-1; cdr3_aa: CAISELASGSYNEQFF; cdr3_nt: TGTGCCATCAGTGAGTTGGCTAGCGGGAGTTACAATGAGCAGTTCTTC
d_call: TRBD1; v_call: TRBV7-2; clone_size: NA; j_call: TRBJ2-7; cdr3_aa: CASSTDRASYEQYF; cdr3_nt: TGTGCCAGCAGCACCGACAGGGCGTCCTACGAGCAGTACTTC
d_call: NA; v_call: TRBV7-2; clone_size: once; j_call: TRBJ1-5; cdr3_aa: CASSLDGGINQPQHF; cdr3_nt: TGTGCCAGCAGCTTAGATGGGGGCATCAATCAGCCCCAGCATTTT
d_call: NA; v_call: TRBV24-1; clone_size: NA; j_call: TRBJ2-5; cdr3_aa: CATSDPGETQYF; cdr3_nt: TGTGCCACCAGTGACCCAGGAGAGACCCAGTACTTC
d_call: NA; v_call: TRBV7-8; clone_size: NA; j_call: TRBJ1-6; cdr3_aa: CASSFRSNNSPLHF; cdr3_nt: TGTGCCAGCAGCTTCCGGTCGAATAATTCACCCCTCCACTTT
d_call: TRBD2; v_call: TRBV9; clone_size: NA; j_call: TRBJ2-1; cdr3_aa: CASSVAGLAGGGYNEQFF; cdr3_nt: TGTGCCAGCAGCGTAGCGGGACTAGCGGGAGGCGGGTACAATGAGCAGTTCTTC
d_call: NA; v_call: TRBV5-1; clone_size: NA; j_call: TRBJ1-4; cdr3_aa: CASALQENEKLFF; cdr3_nt: TGCGCCAGCGCACTACAGGAAAATGAAAAACTGTTTTTT
d_call: NA; v_call: TRBV3-1/TRBV3-2; clone_size: NA; j_call: TRBJ2-7; cdr3_aa: CASSQLEGTEQYF; cdr3_nt: TGTGCCAGCAGCCAATTGGAGGGTACCGAGCAGTACTTC
d_call: NA; v_call: TRBV6-5; clone_size: NA; j_call: TRBJ2-7; cdr3_aa: CASKGSRGTLYEQYF; cdr3_nt: TGTGCCAGCAAAGGGAGCCGAGGGACACTCTACGAGCAGTACTTC
d_call: TRBD2; v_call: TRBV3-1/TRBV3-2; clone_size: NA; j_call: TRBJ2-4; cdr3_aa: CASSLRGGQGIQYF; cdr3_nt: TGTGCCAGCAGCCTGCGGGGGGGCCAGGGCATTCAGTACTTC
d_call: NA; v_call: TRBV3-1/TRBV3-2; clone_size: NA; j_call: TRBJ2-7; cdr3_aa: CASTVTGQPFLQYF; cdr3_nt: TGTGCCAGCACCGTGACAGGTCAACCTTTTTTGCAGTACTTC
d_call: TRBD1; v_call: TRBV19; clone_size: NA; j_call: TRBJ1-2; cdr3_aa: CASSISLGQGLYGYTF; cdr3_nt: TGTGCCAGTAGTATCTCCCTAGGACAGGGCCTCTATGGCTACACCTTC
d_call: NA; v_call: TRBV18; clone_size: NA; j_call: TRBJ2-3; cdr3_aa: CASFGYSTDTQYF; cdr3_nt: TGTGCCAGCTTCGGGTATAGCACAGATACGCAGTATTTT
d_call: TRBD1; v_call: TRBV2; clone_size: NA; j_call: TRBJ1-3; cdr3_aa: CASSEVGLGFETGLTGNTIYF; cdr3_nt: TGTGCCAGCAGTGAAGTGGGATTAGGCTTTGAGACAGGGTTAACTGGAAACACCATATATTTT
d_call: TRBD2; v_call: TRBV2; clone_size: NA; j_call: TRBJ2-3; cdr3_aa: CASTRAGGTDTQYF; cdr3_nt: TGTGCCAGCACCAGAGCGGGGGGCACAGATACGCAGTATTTT
d_call: TRBD2; v_call: TRBV9; clone_size: NA; j_call: TRBJ2-1; cdr3_aa: CASSPTSASSYNEQFF; cdr3_nt: TGTGCCAGCAGCCCGACTAGCGCAAGCTCCTACAATGAGCAGTTCTTC
d_call: TRBD1; v_call: TRBV10-3; clone_size: NA; j_call: TRBJ2-7; cdr3_aa: CAISEFLGTASGEQYF; cdr3_nt: TGTGCCATCAGTGAGTTCCTCGGGACAGCCAGTGGCGAGCAGTACTTC
d_call: NA; v_call: TRBV9; clone_size: few; j_call: TRBJ1-1; cdr3_aa: CASSVGTGTEAFF; cdr3_nt: TGTGCCAGCAGCGTAGGGACTGGGACTGAAGCTTTCTTT
d_call: NA; v_call: TRBV3-1/TRBV3-2; clone_size: NA; j_call: TRBJ1-6; cdr3_aa: CASSQVSGRNSPLHF; cdr3_nt: TGTGCCAGCAGCCAAGTTTCAGGCCGTAATTCACCCCTCCACTTT
d_call: NA; v_call: TRBV25-1; clone_size: NA; j_call: TRBJ1-2; cdr3_aa: CASSERRGYGYTF; cdr3_nt: TGTGCCAGCAGTGAACGACGAGGCTATGGCTACACCTTC
d_call: NA; v_call: TRBV5-1; clone_size: NA; j_call: TRBJ1-5; cdr3_aa: CASSLAGFSNQPQHF; cdr3_nt: TGCGCCAGCAGCTTGGCAGGGTTTAGCAATCAGCCCCAGCATTTT
d_call: TRBD1; v_call: TRBV6-6; clone_size: NA; j_call: TRBJ1-2; cdr3_aa: CASSYPVGQGTMGYTF; cdr3_nt: TGTGCCAGCAGTTACCCAGTGGGACAGGGGACTATGGGCTACACCTTC
d_call: TRBD1; v_call: TRBV19; clone_size: NA; j_call: TRBJ2-5; cdr3_aa: CASGDRGETQYF; cdr3_nt: TGTGCCAGTGGAGACAGGGGTGAGACCCAGTACTTC
d_call: TRBD1; v_call: TRBV10-3; clone_size: once; j_call: TRBJ1-3; cdr3_aa: CAIRGGSSGNTIYF; cdr3_nt: TGTGCCATCAGAGGGGGCAGCTCTGGAAACACCATATATTTT
d_call: TRBD1; v_call: TRBV11-2; clone_size: once; j_call: TRBJ1-2; cdr3_aa: CASSSGQGSGYTF; cdr3_nt: TGTGCCAGCAGCTCCGGACAGGGCTCTGGCTACACCTTC
d_call: NA; v_call: TRBV6-2/TRBV6-3; clone_size: NA; j_call: TRBJ1-5; cdr3_aa: CASSYWVAGKGLRNQPQHF; cdr3_nt: TGTGCCAGCAGTTACTGGGTGGCAGGGAAGGGACTCCGAAATCAGCCCCAGCATTTT
d_call: TRBD1; v_call: TRBV11-2; clone_size: NA; j_call: TRBJ1-4; cdr3_aa: CASSLGDRVANEKLFF; cdr3_nt: TGTGCCAGCAGCTTAGGGGACAGGGTAGCTAATGAAAAACTGTTTTTT
d_call: TRBD2; v_call: TRBV11-2; clone_size: few; j_call: TRBJ2-7; cdr3_aa: CASSYSTSAYEQYF; cdr3_nt: TGTGCCAGCAGCTATTCGACTAGCGCCTACGAGCAGTACTTC
d_call: NA; v_call: TRBV28; clone_size: NA; j_call: TRBJ2-3; cdr3_aa: CATEGGTATDTQYF; cdr3_nt: TGTGCCACCGAAGGGGGGACAGCCACAGATACGCAGTATTTT
d_call: NA; v_call: TRBV28; clone_size: NA; j_call: TRBJ1-3; cdr3_aa: CASSQPQGIYF; cdr3_nt: TGTGCCAGCAGTCAACCTCAGGGCATATATTTT
d_call: TRBD1; v_call: TRBV30; clone_size: NA; j_call: TRBJ2-5; cdr3_aa: CAWRQGQEQETQYF; cdr3_nt: TGTGCCTGGAGGCAGGGACAGGAGCAAGAGACCCAGTACTTC
d_call: NA; v_call: TRBV11-2; clone_size: NA; j_call: TRBJ2-7; cdr3_aa: CASSLESGFRSYEQYF; cdr3_nt: TGTGCCAGCAGCTTAGAATCAGGGTTCCGCTCCTACGAGCAGTACTTC
d_call: NA; v_call: TRBV3-1/TRBV3-2; clone_size: NA; j_call: TRBJ1-2; cdr3_aa: CASSQEPPGTYYGYTF; cdr3_nt: TGTGCCAGCAGCCAAGAACCCCCGGGGACATACTATGGCTACACCTTC
d_call: NA; v_call: TRBV9; clone_size: NA; j_call: TRBJ1-2; cdr3_aa: CASSTGMGYGYTF; cdr3_nt: TGTGCCAGCAGCACAGGGATGGGCTATGGCTACACCTTC
d_call: TRBD1; v_call: TRBV7-2; clone_size: NA; j_call: TRBJ2-7; cdr3_aa: CASSPRQGSAYEQYF; cdr3_nt: TGTGCCAGCAGCCCCAGACAGGGTTCGGCCTACGAGCAGTACTTC
d_call: TRBD1; v_call: TRBV6-5; clone_size: once; j_call: TRBJ1-4; cdr3_aa: CASSTRDSNNEKLFF; cdr3_nt: TGTGCCAGCAGTACCCGGGACAGCAATAATGAAAAACTGTTTTTT
d_call: TRBD2; v_call: TRBV6-2/TRBV6-3; clone_size: many; j_call: TRBJ2-1; cdr3_aa: CASSYSGLAVEFF; cdr3_nt: TGTGCCAGCAGTTACTCCGGACTAGCGGTAGAGTTCTTC
d_call: NA; v_call: TRBV19; clone_size: NA; j_call: TRBJ2-7; cdr3_aa: CASRGGLEQYF; cdr3_nt: TGTGCCAGCCGAGGAGGACTCGAGCAGTACTTC
d_call: NA; v_call: TRBV5-4; clone_size: NA; j_call: TRBJ1-6; cdr3_aa: CASSLGGESPLHF; cdr3_nt: TGTGCCAGCAGCTTGGGGGGGGAATCACCCCTCCACTTT